The text below deals with one T cell receptor beta chain. The antigen is not known. Sequenced by immunoSEQ multiplex PCR; TCRdb stores in-frame clones only, minus some. The data contain under 2,500,000 clones, approximately 96% of them singletons. The entry originates in a study of shared clonotypes between healthy human individuals. V lost 3 bases, J lost 8 bases, and 19 bases lay in between. The germline V gene encodes CDR1 SNHLY and CDR2 FYNNEI. This CDR3 is 15 amino acids long. Study results and limitations: There were few donors, and this limited the genetic and exposure-history diversity represented.

The receptor comes from a man younger than 30 in good health. Sequencing was done on a sample of naive CD4+ T cells sorted from blood. As for subset: CD45RA+ positively selected. This chain links TRBV2 with TRBJ1-2; D is uncertain. CDR3 in amino acids: CASSERLAGQGGYTF. The CDR3 coding sequence is TGTGCCAGCAGTGAGAGACTAGCAGGTCAAGGAGGCTACACCTTC.